This paragraph reports one TCR beta chain. The data were obtained in a study of blood T cell repertoires in COVID-19. Study context: Donors in the United States, Italy and Spain gave samples during acute or convalescent COVID-19. Nucleic acid was either cDNA or gDNA, and it came from T cells, B-cell-depleted T cells, or PBMCs.

This CDR3 spans 18 amino acids. Per the germline V gene, CDR1 is MGHRA and CDR2 is YSYEKL. J lost 2 bases, V lost 1 base, and 8 bases had no gene match. Original methodology: Scientists estimated how many nucleated cells there were by amplifying reference gene primers. Assay used: immunoSEQ multiplex PCR; TCRdb lists only in-frame clones, some missing. The DNA was the basis for D and trimming; V, J and clone size are from that table. The sample shows under 250,000 clones, roughly 86% of them seen only once. The TCR comes from a woman aged 60-70 years with acute or convalescent COVID-19. V is TRBV4-1 and J is TRBJ2-1; 10 nucleotides align to TRBD1. Input material: peripheral blood. CDR3 DNA: TGCGCCAGCAGCCAAGGATTGGGGACAGGGGCGACCTACAATGAGCAGTTCTTC. Its translation: CASSQGLGTGATYNEQFF.